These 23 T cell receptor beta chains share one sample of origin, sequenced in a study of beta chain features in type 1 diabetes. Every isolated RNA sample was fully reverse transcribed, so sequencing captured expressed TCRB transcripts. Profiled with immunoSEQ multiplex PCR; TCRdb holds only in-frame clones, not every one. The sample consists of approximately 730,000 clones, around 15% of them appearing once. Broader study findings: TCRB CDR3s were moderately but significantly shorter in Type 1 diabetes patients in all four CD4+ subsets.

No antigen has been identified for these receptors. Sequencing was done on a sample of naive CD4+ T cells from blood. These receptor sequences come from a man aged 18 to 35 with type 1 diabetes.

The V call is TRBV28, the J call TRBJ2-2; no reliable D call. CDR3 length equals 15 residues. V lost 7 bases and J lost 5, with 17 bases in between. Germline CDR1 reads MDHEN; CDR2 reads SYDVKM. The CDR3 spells CASTSPTKSTGELFF. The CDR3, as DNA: TGTGCCAGCACCTCCCCTACGAAGTCAACCGGGGAGCTGTTTTTT. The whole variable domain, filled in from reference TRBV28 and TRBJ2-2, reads DVKVTQSSRYLVKRTGEKVFLECVQDMDHENMFWYRQDPGLGLRLIYFSYDVKMKEKGDIPEGYSVSREKKERFSLILESASTNQTSMYLCASTSPTKSTGELFFGEGSRLTVL.

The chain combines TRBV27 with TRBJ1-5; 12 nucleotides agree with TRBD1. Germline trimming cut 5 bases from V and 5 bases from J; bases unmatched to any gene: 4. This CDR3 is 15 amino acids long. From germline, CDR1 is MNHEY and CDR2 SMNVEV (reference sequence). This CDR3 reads CASSVGTGGDQPQHF. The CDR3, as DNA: TGTGCCAGCAGTGTCGGGACAGGGGGCGATCAGCCCCAGCATTTT.

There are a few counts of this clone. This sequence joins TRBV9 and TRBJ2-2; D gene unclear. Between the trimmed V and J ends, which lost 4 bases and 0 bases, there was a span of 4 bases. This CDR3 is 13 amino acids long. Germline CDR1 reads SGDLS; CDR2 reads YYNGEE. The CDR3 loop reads CASSPPNTGELFF. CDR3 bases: TGTGCCAGCAGCCCCCCGAACACCGGGGAGCTGTTTTTT.

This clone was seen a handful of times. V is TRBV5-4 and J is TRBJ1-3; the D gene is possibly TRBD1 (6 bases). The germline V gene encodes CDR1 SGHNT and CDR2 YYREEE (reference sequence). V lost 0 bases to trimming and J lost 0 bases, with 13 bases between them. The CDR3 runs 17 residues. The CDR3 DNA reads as TGTGCCAGCAGCTTGGGGGGGCCGGGATTCTCTGGAAACACCATATATTTT. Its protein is CASSLGGPGFSGNTIYF.

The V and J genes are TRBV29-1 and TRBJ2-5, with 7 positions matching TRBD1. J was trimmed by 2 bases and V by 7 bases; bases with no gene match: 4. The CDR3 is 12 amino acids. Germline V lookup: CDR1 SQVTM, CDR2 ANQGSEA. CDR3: CSARTGQETQYF. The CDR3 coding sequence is TGCAGCGCTCGGACAGGACAAGAGACCCAGTACTTC.

The CDR3 spells CASSPGQGVDGYTF. CDR3 bases: TGTGCCAGCAGCCCGGGCCAAGGGGTGGATGGCTACACCTTC. V gene TRBV7-9 combines with J gene TRBJ1-2; D might be TRBD1 (5 bases). The CDR3 extends over 14 amino acids. Germline V CDR1 and CDR2: SEHNR, FQNEAQ (reference sequence). V was cut by 5 bases and J by 6 bases, with 16 bases left in between.

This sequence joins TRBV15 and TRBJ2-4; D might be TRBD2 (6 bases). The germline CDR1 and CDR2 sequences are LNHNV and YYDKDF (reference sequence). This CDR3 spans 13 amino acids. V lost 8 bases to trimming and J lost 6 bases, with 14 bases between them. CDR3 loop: CATRRGGINIQYF. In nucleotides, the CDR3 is TGTGCCACCCGCCGGGGAGGTATAAACATTCAGTACTTC.

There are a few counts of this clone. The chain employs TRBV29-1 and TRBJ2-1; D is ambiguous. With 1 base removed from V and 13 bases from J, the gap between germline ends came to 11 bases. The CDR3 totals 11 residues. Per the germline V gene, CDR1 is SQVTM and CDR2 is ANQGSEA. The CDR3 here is CSVEGDPTQFF. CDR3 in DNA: TGCAGCGTTGAAGGCGACCCAACTCAGTTCTTC.

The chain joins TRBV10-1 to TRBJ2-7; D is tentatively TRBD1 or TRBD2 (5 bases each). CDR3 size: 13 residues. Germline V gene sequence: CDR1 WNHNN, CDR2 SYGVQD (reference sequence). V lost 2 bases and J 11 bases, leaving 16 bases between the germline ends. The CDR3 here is CASSEISWGNKYF. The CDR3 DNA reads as TGCGCCAGCAGTGAGATCAGCTGGGGGAACAAGTACTTC.

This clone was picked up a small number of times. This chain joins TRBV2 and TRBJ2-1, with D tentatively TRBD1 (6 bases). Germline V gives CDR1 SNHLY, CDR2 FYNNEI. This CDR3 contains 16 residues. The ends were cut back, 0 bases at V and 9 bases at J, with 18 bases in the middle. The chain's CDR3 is CASSEAVGTGLGEQFF. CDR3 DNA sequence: TGTGCCAGCAGTGAAGCAGTAGGTACAGGGCTGGGTGAGCAGTTCTTC.

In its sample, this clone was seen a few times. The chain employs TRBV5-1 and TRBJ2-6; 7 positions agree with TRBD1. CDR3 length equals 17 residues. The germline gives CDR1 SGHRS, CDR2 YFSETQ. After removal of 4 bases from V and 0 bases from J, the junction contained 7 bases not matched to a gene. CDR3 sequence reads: CASSRRTGRSGANVLTF. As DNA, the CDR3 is TGCGCCAGCAGCCGCCGGACAGGACGCTCTGGGGCCAACGTCCTGACTTTC.

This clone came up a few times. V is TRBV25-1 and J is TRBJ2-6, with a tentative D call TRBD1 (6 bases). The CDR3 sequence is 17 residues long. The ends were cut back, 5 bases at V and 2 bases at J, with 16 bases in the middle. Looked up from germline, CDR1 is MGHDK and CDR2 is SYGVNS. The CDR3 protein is CASSPDRLGAGANVLTF. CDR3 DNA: TGTGCCAGCAGTCCTGACAGGTTAGGCGCTGGGGCCAACGTCCTGACTTTC.

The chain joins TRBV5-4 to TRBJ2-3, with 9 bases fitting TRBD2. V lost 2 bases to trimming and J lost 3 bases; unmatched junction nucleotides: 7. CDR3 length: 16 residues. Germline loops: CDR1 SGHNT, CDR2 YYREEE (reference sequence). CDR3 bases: TGTGCCAGCAGCTTAAAGACTAGCGGCGAAACAGATACGCAGTATTTT. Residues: CASSLKTSGETDTQYF.

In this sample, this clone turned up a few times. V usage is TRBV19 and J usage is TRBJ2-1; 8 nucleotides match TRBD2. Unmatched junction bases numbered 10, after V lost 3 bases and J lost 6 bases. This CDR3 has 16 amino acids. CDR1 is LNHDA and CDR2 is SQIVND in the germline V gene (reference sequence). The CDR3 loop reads CASSIEGRGVPNEQFF. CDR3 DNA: TGTGCCAGTAGTATCGAAGGGCGGGGGGTCCCCAATGAGCAGTTCTTC.

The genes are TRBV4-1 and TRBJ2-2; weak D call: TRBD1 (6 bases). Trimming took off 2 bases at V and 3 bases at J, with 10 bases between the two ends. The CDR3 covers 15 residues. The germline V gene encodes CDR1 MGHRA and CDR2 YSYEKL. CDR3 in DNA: TGCGCCAGCAGCCAACTTAGGACAGACACCGGGGAGCTGTTTTTT. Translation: CASSQLRTDTGELFF.

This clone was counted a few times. The CDR3 region is CASSPGTGGGYTF. The CDR3 DNA reads TGTGCCAGCAGTCCCGGGACAGGGGGTGGCTACACCTTC. The rearrangement joins TRBV6-5 to TRBJ1-2, with 11 nucleotides matching TRBD1. The CDR3 loop spans 13 amino acids. Germline-derived CDR1 and CDR2 are MNHEY and SVGAGI. J lost 7 bases, V lost 5 bases, and 3 bases had no gene match.

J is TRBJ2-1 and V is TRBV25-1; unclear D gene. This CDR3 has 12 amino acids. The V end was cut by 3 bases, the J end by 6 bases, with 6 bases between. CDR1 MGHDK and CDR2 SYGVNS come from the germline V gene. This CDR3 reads CASSDFGNEQFF. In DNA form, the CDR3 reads TGTGCCAGCAGTGATTTCGGCAATGAGCAGTTCTTC.

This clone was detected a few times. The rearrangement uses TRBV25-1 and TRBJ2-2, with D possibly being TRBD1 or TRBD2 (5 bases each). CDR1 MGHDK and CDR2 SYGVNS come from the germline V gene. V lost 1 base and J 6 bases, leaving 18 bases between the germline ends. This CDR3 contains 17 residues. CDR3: CASSELVGARGAGELFF. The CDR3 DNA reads TGTGCCAGCAGTGAATTAGTCGGGGCCCGAGGGGCCGGGGAGCTGTTTTTT.

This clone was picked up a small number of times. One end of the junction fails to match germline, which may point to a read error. The CDR3 protein is CASSDFSSPKF. The CDR3 coding sequence is TGTGCCAGCAGTGATTTTTCTAGTCCCAAATTC. The rearrangement links TRBV25-1 to TRBJ2-7; D gene unclear. Germline CDR1 MGHDK, CDR2 SYGVNS. The CDR3 runs 11 residues.

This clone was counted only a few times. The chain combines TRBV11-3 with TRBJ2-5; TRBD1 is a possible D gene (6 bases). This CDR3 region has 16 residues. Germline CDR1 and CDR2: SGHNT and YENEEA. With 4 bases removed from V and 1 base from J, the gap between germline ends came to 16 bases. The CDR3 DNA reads TGTGCCAGCAGCTCCCTATACAGGGAAGTCCAAGAGACCCAGTACTTC. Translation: CASSSLYREVQETQYF.

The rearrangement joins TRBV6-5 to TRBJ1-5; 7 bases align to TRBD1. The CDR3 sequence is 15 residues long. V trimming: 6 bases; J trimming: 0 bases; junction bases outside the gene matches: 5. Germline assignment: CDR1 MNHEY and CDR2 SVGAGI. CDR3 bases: TGTGCCAGCAGCGTACAGGGGTCTAGCAATCAGCCCCAGCATTTT. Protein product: CASSVQGSSNQPQHF.

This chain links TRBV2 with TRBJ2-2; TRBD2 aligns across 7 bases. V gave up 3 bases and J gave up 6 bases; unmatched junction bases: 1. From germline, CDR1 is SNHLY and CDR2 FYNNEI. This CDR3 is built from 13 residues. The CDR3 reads CASSEAGAGELFF. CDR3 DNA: TGTGCCAGCAGTGAGGCGGGGGCCGGGGAGCTGTTTTTT.

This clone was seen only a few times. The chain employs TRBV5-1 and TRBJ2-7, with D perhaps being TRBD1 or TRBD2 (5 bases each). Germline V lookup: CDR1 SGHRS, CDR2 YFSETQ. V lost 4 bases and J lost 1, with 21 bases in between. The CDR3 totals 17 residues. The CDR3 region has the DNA TGCGCCAGCAGCGAGGGCGGAGCGGCAGGGATGTCCTACGAGCAGTACTTC. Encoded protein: CASSEGGAAGMSYEQYF.